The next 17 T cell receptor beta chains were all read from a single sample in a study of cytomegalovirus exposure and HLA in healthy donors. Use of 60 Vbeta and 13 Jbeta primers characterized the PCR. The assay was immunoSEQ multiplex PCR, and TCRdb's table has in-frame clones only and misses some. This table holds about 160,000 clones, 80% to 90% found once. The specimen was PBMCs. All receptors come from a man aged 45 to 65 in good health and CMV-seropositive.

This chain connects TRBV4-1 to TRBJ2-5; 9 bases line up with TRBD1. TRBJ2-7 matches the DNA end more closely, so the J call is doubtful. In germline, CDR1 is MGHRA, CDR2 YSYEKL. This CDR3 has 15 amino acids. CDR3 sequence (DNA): TGCGCCAGCAGCCAAGGGACAGGGGATATCTACGAGCAGTACTTC. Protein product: CASSQGTGDIYEQYF.

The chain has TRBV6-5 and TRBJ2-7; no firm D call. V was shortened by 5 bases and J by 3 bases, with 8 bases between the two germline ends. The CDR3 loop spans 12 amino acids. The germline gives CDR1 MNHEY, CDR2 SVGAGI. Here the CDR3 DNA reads TGTGCCAGCAGTAGAACCGGCTACGAGCAGTACTTC. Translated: CASSRTGYEQYF.

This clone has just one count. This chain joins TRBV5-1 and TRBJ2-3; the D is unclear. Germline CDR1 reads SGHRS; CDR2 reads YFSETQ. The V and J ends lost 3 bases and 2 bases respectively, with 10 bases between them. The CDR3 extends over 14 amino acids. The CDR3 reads CASSSILLTDTQYF. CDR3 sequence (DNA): TGCGCCAGCAGCTCCATCCTACTCACAGATACGCAGTATTTT.

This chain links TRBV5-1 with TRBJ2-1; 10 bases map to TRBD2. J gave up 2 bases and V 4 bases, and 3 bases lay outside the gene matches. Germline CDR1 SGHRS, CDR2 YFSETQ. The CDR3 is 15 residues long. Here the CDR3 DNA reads TGCGCCAGCAGCCCACTAGCGGGAACCTACAATGAGCAGTTCTTC. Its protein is CASSPLAGTYNEQFF.

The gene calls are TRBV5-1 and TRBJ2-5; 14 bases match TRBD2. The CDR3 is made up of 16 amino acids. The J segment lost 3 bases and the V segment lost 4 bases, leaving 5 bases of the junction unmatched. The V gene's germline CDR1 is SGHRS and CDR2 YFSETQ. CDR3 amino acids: CASSPMTSGGEETQYF. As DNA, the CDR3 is TGCGCCAGCAGCCCTATGACTAGCGGGGGGGAAGAGACCCAGTACTTC.

CDR3 region: CASSEAKKLFF. CDR3 coding DNA: TGTGCCAGCAGTGAAGCGAAAAAACTGTTTTTT. The chain carries TRBV25-1 and TRBJ1-4; D is undetermined. In germline, CDR1 is MGHDK, CDR2 SYGVNS. Trimming took 2 bases from V and 9 from J, leaving 4 bases between them. This CDR3 spans 11 amino acids. The complete variable domain, with remaining parts taken from reference TRBV25-1 and TRBJ1-4, reads EADIYQTPRYLVIGTGKKITLECSQTMGHDKMYWYQQDPGMELHLIHYSYGVNSTEKGDLSSESTVSRIRTEHFPLTLESARPSHTSQYLCASSEAKKLFFGSGTQLSVL.

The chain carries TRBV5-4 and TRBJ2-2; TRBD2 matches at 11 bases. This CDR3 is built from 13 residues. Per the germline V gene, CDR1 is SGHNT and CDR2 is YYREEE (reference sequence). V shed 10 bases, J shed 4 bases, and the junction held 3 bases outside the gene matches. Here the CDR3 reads CAGTSGGTGELFF. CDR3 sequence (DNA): TGTGCCGGGACTAGCGGAGGCACCGGGGAGCTGTTTTTT.

CDR3 region: CASKRDSLGNQPQHF. CDR3 coding DNA: TGTGCCAGCAAGCGCGACAGTCTGGGCAATCAGCCCCAGCATTTT. The chain carries TRBV6-1 and TRBJ1-5; tentatively, D is TRBD1 (5 bases). The CDR3 is made up of 15 amino acids. V lost 7 bases and J 2 bases, leaving 15 bases between the germline ends. The V gene's germline CDR1 is MNHNS and CDR2 SASEGT.

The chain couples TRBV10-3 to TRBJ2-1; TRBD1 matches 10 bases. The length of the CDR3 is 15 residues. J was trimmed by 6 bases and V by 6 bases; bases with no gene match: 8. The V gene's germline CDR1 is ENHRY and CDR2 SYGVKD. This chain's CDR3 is CAISEGQGLFNEQFF. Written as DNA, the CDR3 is TGTGCCATCAGCGAGGGACAGGGGTTATTCAATGAGCAGTTCTTC.

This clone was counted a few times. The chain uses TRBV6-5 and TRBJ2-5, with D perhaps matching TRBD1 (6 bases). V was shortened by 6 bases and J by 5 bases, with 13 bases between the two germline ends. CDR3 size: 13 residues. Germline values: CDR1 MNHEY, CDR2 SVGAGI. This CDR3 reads CASSRTVLETQYF. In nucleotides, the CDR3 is TGTGCCAGCAGCCGGACAGTTTTGGAGACCCAGTACTTC.

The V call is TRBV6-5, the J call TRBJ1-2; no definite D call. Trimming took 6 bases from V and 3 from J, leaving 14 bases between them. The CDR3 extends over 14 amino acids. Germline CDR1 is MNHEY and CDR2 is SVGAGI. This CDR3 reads CASRWLGEDYGYTF. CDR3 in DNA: TGTGCCAGCAGGTGGCTTGGAGAGGACTATGGCTACACCTTC.

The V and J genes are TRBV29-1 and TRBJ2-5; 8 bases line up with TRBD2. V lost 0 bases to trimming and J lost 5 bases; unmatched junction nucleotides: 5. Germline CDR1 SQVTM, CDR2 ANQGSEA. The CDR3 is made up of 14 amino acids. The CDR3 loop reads CSVEDRGGVETQYF. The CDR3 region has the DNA TGCAGCGTTGAAGATCGGGGGGGCGTGGAGACCCAGTACTTC.

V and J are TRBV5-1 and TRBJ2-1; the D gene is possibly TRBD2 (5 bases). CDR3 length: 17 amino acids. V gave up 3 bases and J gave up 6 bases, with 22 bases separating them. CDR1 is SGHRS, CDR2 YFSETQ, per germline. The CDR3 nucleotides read TGCGCCAGCAGCTGGGGTGATCCCGGGGTTACCGCCAATGAGCAGTTCTTC. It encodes CASSWGDPGVTANEQFF.

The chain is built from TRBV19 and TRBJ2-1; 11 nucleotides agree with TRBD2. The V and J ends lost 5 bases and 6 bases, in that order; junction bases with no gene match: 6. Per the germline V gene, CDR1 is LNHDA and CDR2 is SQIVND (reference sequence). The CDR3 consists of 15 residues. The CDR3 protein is CASSPGTSGINEQFF. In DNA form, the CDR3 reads TGTGCCAGTAGTCCCGGGACTAGCGGCATCAATGAGCAGTTCTTC. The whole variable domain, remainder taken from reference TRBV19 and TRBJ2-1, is DGGITQSPKYLFRKEGQNVTLSCEQNLNHDAMYWYRQDPGQGLRLIYYSQIVNDFQKGDIAEGYSVSREKKESFPLTVTSAQKNPTAFYLCASSPGTSGINEQFFGPGTRLTVL.

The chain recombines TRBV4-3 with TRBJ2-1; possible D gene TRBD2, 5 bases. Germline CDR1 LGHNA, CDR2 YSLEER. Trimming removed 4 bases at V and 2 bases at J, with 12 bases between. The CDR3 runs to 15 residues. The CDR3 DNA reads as TGCGCCAGCAGCCCGGAGAGGGAGCCCTACAATGAGCAGTTCTTC. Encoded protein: CASSPEREPYNEQFF.

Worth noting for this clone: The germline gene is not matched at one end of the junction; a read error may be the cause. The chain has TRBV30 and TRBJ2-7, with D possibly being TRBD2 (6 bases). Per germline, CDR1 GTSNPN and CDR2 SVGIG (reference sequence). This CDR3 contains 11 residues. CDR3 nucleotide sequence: TGTGCCTGGACTCGAATCGGGGGAATTGTCTTC. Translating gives CAWTRIGGIVF.

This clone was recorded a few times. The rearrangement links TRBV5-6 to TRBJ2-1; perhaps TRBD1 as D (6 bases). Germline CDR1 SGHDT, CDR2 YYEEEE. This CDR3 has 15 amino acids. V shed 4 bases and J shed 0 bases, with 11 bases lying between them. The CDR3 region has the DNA TGTGCCAGCAGCCCCGGACAGAGCTCCTACAATGAGCAGTTCTTC. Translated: CASSPGQSSYNEQFF.